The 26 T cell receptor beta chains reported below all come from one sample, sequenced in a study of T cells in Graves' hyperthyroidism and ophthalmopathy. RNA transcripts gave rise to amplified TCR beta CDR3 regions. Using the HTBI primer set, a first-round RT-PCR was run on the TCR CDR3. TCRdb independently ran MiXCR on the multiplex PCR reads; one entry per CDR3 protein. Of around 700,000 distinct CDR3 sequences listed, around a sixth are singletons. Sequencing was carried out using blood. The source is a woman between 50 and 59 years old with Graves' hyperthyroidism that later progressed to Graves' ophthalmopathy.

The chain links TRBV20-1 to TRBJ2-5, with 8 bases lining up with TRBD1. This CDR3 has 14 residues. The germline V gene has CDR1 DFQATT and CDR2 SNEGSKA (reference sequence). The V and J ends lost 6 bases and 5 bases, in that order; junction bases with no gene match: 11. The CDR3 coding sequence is TGCAGTGCCATCCGAGGACAGGGAGGTGAGACCCAGTACTTC. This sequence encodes CSAIRGQGGETQYF.

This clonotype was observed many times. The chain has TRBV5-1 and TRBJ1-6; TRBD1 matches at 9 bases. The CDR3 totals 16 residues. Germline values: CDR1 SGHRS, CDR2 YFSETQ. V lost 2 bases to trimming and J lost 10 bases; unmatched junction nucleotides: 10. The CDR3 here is CASSFGGQGLGSPLHF. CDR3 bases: TGCGCCAGCAGCTTTGGGGGACAGGGTCTGGGCTCACCCCTCCACTTT.

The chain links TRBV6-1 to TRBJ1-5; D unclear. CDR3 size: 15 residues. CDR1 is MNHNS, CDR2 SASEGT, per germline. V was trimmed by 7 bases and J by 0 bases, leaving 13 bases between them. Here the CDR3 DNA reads TGTGCCAGCACCGAGTTCAGATATAGCAATCAGCCCCAGCATTTT. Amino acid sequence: CASTEFRYSNQPQHF.

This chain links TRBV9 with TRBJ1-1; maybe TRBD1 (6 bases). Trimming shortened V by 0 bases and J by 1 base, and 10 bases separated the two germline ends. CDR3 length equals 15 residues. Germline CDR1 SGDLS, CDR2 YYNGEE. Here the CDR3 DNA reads TGTGCCAGCAGCGTAGTAGGGGGAGCGAACACTGAAGCTTTCTTT. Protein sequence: CASSVVGGANTEAFF.

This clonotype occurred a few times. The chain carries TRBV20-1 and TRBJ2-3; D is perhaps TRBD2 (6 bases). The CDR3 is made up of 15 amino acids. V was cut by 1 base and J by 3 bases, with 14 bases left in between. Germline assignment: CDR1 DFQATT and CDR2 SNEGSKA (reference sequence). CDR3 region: CSARVQGGGTDTQYF. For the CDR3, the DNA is TGCAGTGCTAGAGTGCAGGGAGGTGGGACAGATACGCAGTATTTT.

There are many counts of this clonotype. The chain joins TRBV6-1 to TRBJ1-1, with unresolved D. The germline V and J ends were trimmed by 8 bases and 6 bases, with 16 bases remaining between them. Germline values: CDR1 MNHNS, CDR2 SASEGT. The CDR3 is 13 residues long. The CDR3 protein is CASPRDGYAEAFF. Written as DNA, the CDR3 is TGTGCCAGCCCCCGGGATGGGTATGCTGAAGCTTTCTTT.

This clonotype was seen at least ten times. The CDR3 spells CASSLGPGAAEAFF. The CDR3 DNA reads TGTGCCAGCAGCTTAGGGCCCGGGGCGGCTGAAGCTTTCTTT. V is TRBV7-8 and J is TRBJ1-1; D might be TRBD1 (5 bases). CDR3 length: 14 residues. The germline V gene has CDR1 SGHVS and CDR2 FQNEAQ. Trimming shortened V by 1 base and J by 6 bases, and 12 bases separated the two germline ends. The entire variable domain, with the rest obtained from reference TRBV7-8 and TRBJ1-1, is as follows: GAGVSQSPRYKVAKRGQDVALRCDPISGHVSLFWYQQALGQGPEFLTYFQNEAQLDKSGLPSDRFFAERPEGSVSTLKIQRTQQEDSAVYLCASSLGPGAAEAFFGQGTRLTVV.

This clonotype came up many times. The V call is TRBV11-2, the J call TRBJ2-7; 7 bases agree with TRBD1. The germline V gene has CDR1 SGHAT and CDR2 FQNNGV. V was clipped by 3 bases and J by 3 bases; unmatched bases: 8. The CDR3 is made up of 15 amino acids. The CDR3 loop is CASSFLTTGYYEQYF. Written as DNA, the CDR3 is TGTGCCAGCAGCTTTTTGACGACAGGGTACTACGAGCAGTACTTC.

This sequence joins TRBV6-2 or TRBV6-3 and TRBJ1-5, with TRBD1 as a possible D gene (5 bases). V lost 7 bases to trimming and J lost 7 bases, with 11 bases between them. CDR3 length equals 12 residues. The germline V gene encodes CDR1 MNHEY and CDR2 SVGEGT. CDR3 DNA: TGTGCCAGCAACCGGGGGGGACAGCCCCAGCATTTT. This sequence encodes CASNRGGQPQHF.

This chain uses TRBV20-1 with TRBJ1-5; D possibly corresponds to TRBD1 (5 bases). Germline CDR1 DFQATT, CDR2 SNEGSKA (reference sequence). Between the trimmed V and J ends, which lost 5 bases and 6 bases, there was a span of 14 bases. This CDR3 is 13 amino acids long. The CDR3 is CSADLGGGQPQHF. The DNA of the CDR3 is TGCAGTGCTGACCTTGGCGGGGGTCAGCCCCAGCATTTT.

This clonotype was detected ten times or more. The CDR3 region is CASSPKGAIGTDTQYF. Written as DNA, the CDR3 is TGTGCCAGCAGTCCCAAGGGGGCAATCGGCACAGATACGCAGTATTTT. The J gene is TRBJ2-3, the V gene TRBV27; 7 bases align to TRBD1. The CDR3 has 16 residues. The V and J ends lost 5 bases and 1 base, in that order; junction bases with no gene match: 9. The germline V gene has CDR1 MNHEY and CDR2 SMNVEV (reference sequence).

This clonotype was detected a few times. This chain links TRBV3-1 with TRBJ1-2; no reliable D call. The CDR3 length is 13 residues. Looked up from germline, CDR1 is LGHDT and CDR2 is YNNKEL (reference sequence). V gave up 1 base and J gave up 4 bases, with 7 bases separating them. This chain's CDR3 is CASSQGGIYGYTF. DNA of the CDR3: TGTGCCAGCAGCCAAGGCGGAATCTATGGCTACACCTTC.

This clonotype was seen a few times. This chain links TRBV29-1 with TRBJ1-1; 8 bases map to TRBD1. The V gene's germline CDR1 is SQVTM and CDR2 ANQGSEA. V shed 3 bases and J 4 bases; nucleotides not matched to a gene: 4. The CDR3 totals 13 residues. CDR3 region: CSVDDRGGTEAFF. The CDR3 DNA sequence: TGCAGCGTTGACGACAGGGGCGGCACTGAAGCTTTCTTT.

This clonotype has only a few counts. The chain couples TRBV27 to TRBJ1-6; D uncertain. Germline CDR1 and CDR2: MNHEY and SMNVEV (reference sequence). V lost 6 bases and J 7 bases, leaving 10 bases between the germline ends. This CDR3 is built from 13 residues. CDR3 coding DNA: TGTGCCAGCAGAACCACATGGAATTCACCCCTCCACTTT. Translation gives CASRTTWNSPLHF.

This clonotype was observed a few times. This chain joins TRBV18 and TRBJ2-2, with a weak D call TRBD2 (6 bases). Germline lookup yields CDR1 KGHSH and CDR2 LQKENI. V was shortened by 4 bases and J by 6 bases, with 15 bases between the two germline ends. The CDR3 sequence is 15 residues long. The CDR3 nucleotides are TGTGCCAGCTCACTGCGGGACCTGGCCGCCGGGGAGCTGTTTTTT. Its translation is CASSLRDLAAGELFF.

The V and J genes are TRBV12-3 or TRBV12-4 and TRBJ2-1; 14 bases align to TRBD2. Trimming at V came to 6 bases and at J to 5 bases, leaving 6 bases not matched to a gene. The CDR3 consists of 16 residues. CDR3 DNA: TGTGCCAGCAGCCCGGGACTAGCGGGGGTAAACAATGAGCAGTTCTTC. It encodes CASSPGLAGVNNEQFF.

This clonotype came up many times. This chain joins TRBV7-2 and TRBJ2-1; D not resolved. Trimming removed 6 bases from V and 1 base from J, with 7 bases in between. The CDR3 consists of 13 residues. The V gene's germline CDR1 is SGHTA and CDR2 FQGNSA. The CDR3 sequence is CASRARSYNEQFF. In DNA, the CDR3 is TGTGCCAGCAGAGCGCGGTCCTACAATGAGCAGTTCTTC.

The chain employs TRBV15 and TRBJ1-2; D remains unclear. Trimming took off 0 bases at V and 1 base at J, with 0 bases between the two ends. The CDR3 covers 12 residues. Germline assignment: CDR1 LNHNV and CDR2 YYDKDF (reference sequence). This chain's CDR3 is CATSRDNYGYTF. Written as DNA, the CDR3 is TGTGCCACCAGCAGAGATAACTATGGCTACACCTTC.

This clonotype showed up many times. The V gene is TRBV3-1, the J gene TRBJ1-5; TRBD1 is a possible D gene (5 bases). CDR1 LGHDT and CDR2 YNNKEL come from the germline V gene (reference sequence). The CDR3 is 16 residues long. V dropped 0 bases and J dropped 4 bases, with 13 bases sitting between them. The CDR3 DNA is TGTGCCAGCAGCCAAGATTTAGCGGCAGGGAATCAGCCCCAGCATTTT. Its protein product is CASSQDLAAGNQPQHF. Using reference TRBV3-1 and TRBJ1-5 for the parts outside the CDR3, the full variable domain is DTAVSQTPKYLVTQMGNDKSIKCEQNLGHDTMYWYKQDSKKFLKIMFSYNNKELIINETVPNRFSPKSPDKAHLNLHINSLELGDSAVYFCASSQDLAAGNQPQHFGDGTRLSIL.

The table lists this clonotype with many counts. The CDR3, as DNA: TGTGCCAGTGGCGGCCCGGGGGACCAGCCCCAGCATTTT. As protein: CASGGPGDQPQHF. V is TRBV3-1 and J is TRBJ1-5; D is perhaps TRBD1 (5 bases). The CDR3 extends over 13 amino acids. With 9 bases removed from V and 7 bases from J, the gap between germline ends came to 16 bases. In germline, CDR1 is LGHDT, CDR2 YNNKEL (reference sequence).

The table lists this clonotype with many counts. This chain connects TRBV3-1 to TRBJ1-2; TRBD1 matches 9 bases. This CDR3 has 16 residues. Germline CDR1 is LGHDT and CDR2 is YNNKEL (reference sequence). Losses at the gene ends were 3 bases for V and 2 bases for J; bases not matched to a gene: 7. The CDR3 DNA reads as TGTGCCAGCAGCCATGGGGGACAGGGCCTGAACTATGGCTACACCTTC. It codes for CASSHGGQGLNYGYTF.

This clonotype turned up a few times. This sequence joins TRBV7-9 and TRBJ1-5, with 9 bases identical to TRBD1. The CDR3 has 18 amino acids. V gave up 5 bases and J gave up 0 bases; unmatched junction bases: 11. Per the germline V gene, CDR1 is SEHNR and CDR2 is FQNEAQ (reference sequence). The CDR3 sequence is CASSHGTGSLDSNQPQHF. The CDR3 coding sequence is TGTGCCAGCAGCCACGGGACAGGGAGTCTTGATAGCAATCAGCCCCAGCATTTT.

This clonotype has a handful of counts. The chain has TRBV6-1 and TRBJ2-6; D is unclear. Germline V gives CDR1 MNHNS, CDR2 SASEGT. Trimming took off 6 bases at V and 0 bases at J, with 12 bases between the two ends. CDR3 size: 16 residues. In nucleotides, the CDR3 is TGTGCCAGCAGGATGACGGCTTACTCTGGGGCCAACGTCCTGACTTTC. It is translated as CASRMTAYSGANVLTF.

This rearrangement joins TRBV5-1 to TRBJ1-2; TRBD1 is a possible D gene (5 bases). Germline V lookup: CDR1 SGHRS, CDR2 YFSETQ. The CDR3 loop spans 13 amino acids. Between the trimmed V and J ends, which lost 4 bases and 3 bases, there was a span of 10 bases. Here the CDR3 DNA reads TGCGCCAGCAGCGTCCGCAGGGACTATGGCTACACCTTC. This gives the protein CASSVRRDYGYTF.

The CDR3 DNA follows: TGTGCCAGCAGTAGAAAAGGACAGGGGGCGCTCGGCACTGAAGCTTTCTTT. It yields the protein CASSRKGQGALGTEAFF. J is TRBJ1-1 and V is TRBV6-4, with 11 bases that match TRBD1. The V and J ends lost 5 bases and 4 bases, in that order; junction bases with no gene match: 12. Per the germline V gene, CDR1 is MRHNA and CDR2 is SNTAGT. The CDR3 has 17 amino acids.

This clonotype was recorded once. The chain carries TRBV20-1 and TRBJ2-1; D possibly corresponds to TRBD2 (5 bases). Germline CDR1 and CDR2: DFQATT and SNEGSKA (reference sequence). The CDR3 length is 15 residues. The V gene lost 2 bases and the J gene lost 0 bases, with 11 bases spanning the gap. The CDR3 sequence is CSARPGESSYNEQFF. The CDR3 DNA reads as TGCAGTGCTAGACCCGGGGAGAGCTCCTACAATGAGCAGTTCTTC.